Shown below are 26 T cell receptor beta chains from a single sample sequenced in a study of cytomegalovirus exposure and HLA in healthy donors. The PCR had 60 Vbeta and 13 Jbeta primers. Clones were read by immunoSEQ multiplex PCR, and TCRdb kept only the in-frame ones, dropping some. The table has under 70,000 clones, 65% to 70% seen once. Sequenced: PBMCs. These receptors were obtained from a woman aged 25 to 45 in good health and CMV-seronegative.

The V call is TRBV5-4, the J call TRBJ2-2; 9 positions match TRBD1. With 4 bases clipped from V and 5 bases from J, the junction kept 3 bases outside the gene matches. The CDR3 sequence is 14 residues long. Germline CDR1 is SGHNT and CDR2 is YYREEE (reference sequence). CDR3 DNA sequence: TGTGCCAGCAGCCGACAGGGGGTGACCGGGGAGCTGTTTTTT. Translated, it gives CASSRQGVTGELFF. Full variable domain (remainder filled in from reference TRBV5-4 and TRBJ2-2): ETGVTQSPTHLIKTRGQQVTLRCSSQSGHNTVSWYQQALGQGPQFIFQYYREEENGRGNFPPRFSGLQFPNYSSELNVNALELDDSALYLCASSRQGVTGELFFGEGSRLTVL.

The rearrangement joins TRBV10-1 to TRBJ1-4; D gene unclear. This CDR3 has 13 amino acids. CDR1 WNHNN and CDR2 SYGVQD come from the germline V gene (reference sequence). Trimming left V 3 bases short and J 5 bases short, with 7 bases between. The CDR3 bases are TGCGCCAGCAGTGATCTGGAGAATGAAAAACTGTTTTTT. Protein sequence: CASSDLENEKLFF.

V gene TRBV5-4 combines with J gene TRBJ2-5; no reliable D call. This CDR3 has 16 residues. The germline V and J ends were trimmed by 0 bases and 2 bases, with 14 bases remaining between them. Germline CDR1 and CDR2: SGHNT and YYREEE (reference sequence). Here the CDR3 DNA reads TGTGCCAGCAGCTTGGGTATGGGCGCAACTCAAGAGACCCAGTACTTC. It specifies CASSLGMGATQETQYF.

This clone was recorded a few times. This chain uses TRBV6-1 with TRBJ1-5; no reliable D call. Trimming left V 7 bases short and J 0 bases short, with 13 bases between. This CDR3 spans 15 amino acids. Germline assignment: CDR1 MNHNS and CDR2 SASEGT. CDR3 protein: CASNPLAISNQPQHF. Here the CDR3 DNA reads TGTGCCAGCAATCCTCTAGCCATTAGCAATCAGCCCCAGCATTTT.

This chain connects TRBV6-4 to TRBJ1-5; possibly TRBD1 for D (6 bases). Germline V gene sequence: CDR1 MRHNA, CDR2 SNTAGT. There are 14 residues in the CDR3. V shed 2 bases and J shed 13 bases, with 18 bases lying between them. As DNA, the CDR3 is TGTGCCAGCAGTGACCTCCCGACAGGACTAGGGCAGCATTTT. Encoded protein: CASSDLPTGLGQHF.

The chain combines TRBV6-6 with TRBJ2-1; D gene uncertain. The CDR3 extends over 15 amino acids. The V and J ends lost 2 bases and 4 bases respectively, with 12 bases between them. The germline V gene has CDR1 MNHNY and CDR2 SVGAGI (reference sequence). Written as DNA, the CDR3 is TGTGCCAGCAGTTACGGGCGCCTCAAATACAATGAGCAGTTCTTC. Its protein product is CASSYGRLKYNEQFF.

This clone appeared a single time. The chain has TRBV7-9 and TRBJ1-2, with unresolved D. V was trimmed by 4 bases and J by 11 bases, leaving 20 bases between them. Germline V gene lookup returns CDR1 SEHNR and CDR2 FQNEAQ (reference sequence). The CDR3 is made up of 14 amino acids. For the CDR3, the DNA is TGTGCCAGCAGCTCCCTCAACTCCGGGTCTGTTTACACCTTC. As protein: CASSSLNSGSVYTF.

This clone was counted a single time. The rearrangement uses TRBV7-9 and TRBJ2-3; a possible D gene is TRBD1 (6 bases). CDR3 size: 13 residues. In germline, CDR1 is SEHNR, CDR2 FQNEAQ (reference sequence). The V end was cut by 4 bases, the J end by 8 bases, with 13 bases between. In DNA form, the CDR3 reads TGTGCCAGCAGCTCTTGGGACACCCCTACGCAGTATTTT. The encoded protein is CASSSWDTPTQYF.

V is TRBV5-6 and J is TRBJ2-2; TRBD1 is a possible D gene (6 bases). CDR3 length: 15 residues. Per germline, CDR1 SGHDT and CDR2 YYEEEE. The V end was cut by 2 bases, the J end by 2 bases, with 10 bases between. This CDR3 reads CASSLRGQNTGELFF. The CDR3 nucleotides read TGTGCCAGCAGCTTAAGGGGACAAAACACCGGGGAGCTGTTTTTT.

The V gene is TRBV6-1, the J gene TRBJ2-5, with 9 bases aligning to TRBD1. The CDR3 length is 15 residues. V shed 8 bases, J shed 1 base, and the junction held 8 bases outside the gene matches. CDR1 is MNHNS and CDR2 is SASEGT in the germline V gene. The CDR3 loop is CASGTGTIGQETQYF. In DNA form, the CDR3 reads TGTGCCAGCGGGACAGGGACTATCGGCCAAGAGACCCAGTACTTC.

The table lists this clone with a few counts. The chain uses TRBV10-3 and TRBJ1-1, with TRBD1 as a possible D gene (5 bases). V lost 0 bases to trimming and J lost 4 bases, with 9 bases between them. This CDR3 is 14 amino acids long. Germline CDR1 reads ENHRY; CDR2 reads SYGVKD. CDR3 in amino acids: CAISESGGITEAFF. CDR3 DNA: TGTGCCATCAGTGAGTCTGGGGGGATCACTGAAGCTTTCTTT.

There are a few counts of this clone. V usage is TRBV5-6 and J usage is TRBJ1-1; D is ambiguous. V lost 2 bases, J lost 11 bases, and 19 bases lay in between. Germline values: CDR1 SGHDT, CDR2 YYEEEE. The CDR3 length is 14 residues. The DNA of the CDR3 is TGTGCCAGCAGCTTAGTCCGGGAGGGTTCCTGGGCTTTCTTT. Residues: CASSLVREGSWAFF. Filled out from reference TRBV5-6 and TRBJ1-1, the complete variable domain reads DAGVTQSPTHLIKTRGQQVTLRCSPKSGHDTVSWYQQALGQGPQFIFQYYEEEERQRGNFPDRFSGHQFPNYSSELNVNALLLGDSALYLCASSLVREGSWAFFGQGTRLTVV.

The rearrangement uses TRBV4-3 and TRBJ1-5; 7 positions match TRBD1. V shed 3 bases, J shed 4 bases, and the junction held 3 bases outside the gene matches. The CDR3 is made up of 14 amino acids. From germline, CDR1 is LGHNA and CDR2 YSLEER. CDR3 residues: CASSHGTENQPQHF. Here the CDR3 DNA reads TGCGCCAGCAGCCATGGGACAGAGAATCAGCCCCAGCATTTT.

In DNA form, the CDR3 reads TGTGCCAGCAGCCAAGGGCAGGTCCAGCCCCTGAACACTGAAGCTTTCTTT. It encodes CASSQGQVQPLNTEAFF. The V and J genes are TRBV4-2 and TRBJ1-1; D call uncertain. The CDR3 has 17 residues. The germline V gene has CDR1 LGHNA and CDR2 YNFKEQ. V was clipped by 1 base and J by 0 bases, with 15 bases between them.

The genes are TRBV2 and TRBJ1-2; the D is unclear. The CDR3 spans 12 residues. Deletions cut 3 bases from V and 2 bases from J, with 4 bases between. Germline CDR1 reads SNHLY; CDR2 reads FYNNEI. This chain's CDR3 is CASSDRNYGYTF. DNA for the CDR3: TGTGCCAGCAGTGACAGGAACTATGGCTACACCTTC.

The J gene is TRBJ2-5, the V gene TRBV14; D call uncertain. Trimming cost V 0 bases and J 4 bases, with 12 bases left between them. CDR1 is SGHDN and CDR2 is FVKESK in the germline V gene. The CDR3 sequence is 15 residues long. CDR3 nucleotide sequence: TGTGCCAGCAGCCAAGACAGGAACCCAGTAGAGACCCAGTACTTC. This sequence encodes CASSQDRNPVETQYF.

The V gene is TRBV4-3, the J gene TRBJ1-5; D is possibly TRBD1 (6 bases). V shed 5 bases and J shed 2 bases, with 16 bases lying between them. Germline assignment: CDR1 LGHNA and CDR2 YSLEER. The CDR3 spans 16 residues. The CDR3 DNA sequence: TGCGCCAGCAGCATACACCACAGGGATGGCAATCAGCCCCAGCATTTT. This sequence encodes CASSIHHRDGNQPQHF.

The CDR3 loop reads CASSFIGKPNNEQFF. The CDR3 DNA follows: TGTGCCAGCAGTTTTATCGGGAAGCCGAACAATGAGCAGTTCTTC. This chain connects TRBV27 to TRBJ2-1; D may be TRBD2 (5 bases). This CDR3 has 15 residues. Per germline, CDR1 MNHEY and CDR2 SMNVEV (reference sequence). Trimming removed 3 bases at V and 5 bases at J, with 14 bases between.

The chain employs TRBV6-1 and TRBJ1-2; weak D call: TRBD1 (5 bases). Germline-derived CDR1 and CDR2 are MNHNS and SASEGT. V was shortened by 4 bases and J by 0 bases, with 6 bases between the two germline ends. The length of the CDR3 is 13 residues. As DNA, the CDR3 is TGTGCCAGCAGTGCGACAGCTAACTATGGCTACACCTTC. Amino acids: CASSATANYGYTF.

The V and J genes are TRBV2 and TRBJ1-5; 11 nucleotides agree with TRBD1. Germline V gives CDR1 SNHLY, CDR2 FYNNEI. The CDR3 is made up of 20 amino acids. The V segment lost 5 bases and the J segment 0 bases; nucleotides outside the gene matches: 15. CDR3 residues: CASSHPRTGGEHYSNQPQHF. As DNA, the CDR3 is TGTGCCAGCAGTCACCCAAGGACAGGGGGCGAACATTATAGCAATCAGCCCCAGCATTTT. Full variable domain (missing parts from reference TRBV2 and TRBJ1-5): EPEVTQTPSHQVTQMGQEVILRCVPISNHLYFYWYRQILGQKVEFLVSFYNNEISEKSEIFDDQFSVERPDGSNFTLKIRSTKLEDSAMYFCASSHPRTGGEHYSNQPQHFGDGTRLSIL.

This chain links TRBV10-2 with TRBJ2-5, with D possibly being TRBD1 (5 bases). Germline assignment: CDR1 WSHSY and CDR2 SAAADI. Trimming took off 1 base at V and 5 bases at J, with 17 bases between the two ends. The CDR3 has 16 residues. This CDR3 reads CASSEFRVGLGETQYF. DNA of the CDR3: TGCGCCAGCAGTGAGTTCAGGGTAGGGTTGGGGGAGACCCAGTACTTC.

This clone came up a few times. The chain combines TRBV6-6 with TRBJ1-1, with 7 bases aligning to TRBD1. There are 16 residues in the CDR3. After removal of 2 bases from V and 0 bases from J, the junction contained 6 bases not matched to a gene. The germline CDR1 and CDR2 sequences are MNHNY and SVGAGI (reference sequence). The CDR3 loop reads CASSYGTDTLNTEAFF. The CDR3, as DNA: TGTGCCAGCAGTTACGGGACAGATACATTGAACACTGAAGCTTTCTTT.

This chain connects TRBV6-1 to TRBJ1-4; 10 bases map to TRBD1. Germline CDR1 and CDR2: MNHNS and SASEGT. CDR3 length: 15 residues. Trimming at V came to 6 bases and at J to 8 bases, leaving 9 bases not matched to a gene. CDR3 residues: CASSITGTGVEKLFF. DNA of the CDR3: TGTGCCAGCAGCATTACCGGGACAGGGGTGGAAAAACTGTTTTTT.

V and J are TRBV4-3 and TRBJ2-3; D is undetermined. CDR1 LGHNA and CDR2 YSLEER come from the germline V gene. The CDR3 covers 13 residues. V lost 0 bases and J 9 bases, leaving 10 bases between the germline ends. The CDR3 spells CASSQDQRSTQYF. The CDR3 DNA is TGCGCCAGCAGCCAAGATCAAAGGAGCACGCAGTATTTT.

V usage is TRBV19 and J usage is TRBJ1-4; TRBD1 agrees at 7 bases. This CDR3 has 13 amino acids. CDR1 LNHDA and CDR2 SQIVND come from the germline V gene (reference sequence). V lost 0 bases and J lost 13; bases outside the gene matches: 5. The CDR3 nucleotides are TGTGCCAGTAGTATAGATGGGACAGTGAGACTGTTTTTT. Amino acids: CASSIDGTVRLFF.

The chain links TRBV15 to TRBJ1-1; no clear D. The ends were cut back, 0 bases at V and 4 bases at J, with 6 bases in the middle. The germline V gene encodes CDR1 LNHNV and CDR2 YYDKDF (reference sequence). This CDR3 is built from 13 residues. The CDR3 spells CATSRDPVTEAFF. CDR3 DNA: TGTGCCACCAGCAGAGATCCCGTCACTGAAGCTTTCTTT.